These 27 T cell receptor beta chains originate from one sample sequenced in a study of CD8 T cells in Susac syndrome. The RNA input was roughly 0.5 to 1 ug, and it was reverse transcribed with random hexamers. In TCRdb, the immunoSEQ multiplex PCR reads were re-called with MiXCR into one record per CDR3 protein. The sample has some 180,000 distinct CDR3 sequences, just under 95% seen once. Sequences were obtained from CD4+ T cells from PBMCs. Source of these receptors: a human donor in good health.

The CDR3 nucleotides are TGTGCCAGCAGTCAATCCAGGGGGAGCACAGATACGCAGTATTTT. Translation gives CASSQSRGSTDTQYF. This sequence joins TRBV12-3 or TRBV12-4 and TRBJ2-3; 7 bases line up with TRBD1. The CDR3 is 15 residues long. The ends lost 5 bases at V and 0 bases at J; junction bases unmatched: 5.

The rearrangement joins TRBV5-1 to TRBJ1-2, with 8 bases identical to TRBD1. CDR1 is SGHRS and CDR2 is YFSETQ in the germline V gene. The V and J ends lost 4 bases and 4 bases, in that order; junction bases with no gene match: 6. The CDR3 is 14 amino acids. CDR3 residues: CASSPDGTGYGYTF. The CDR3 DNA reads TGCGCCAGCAGCCCTGACGGGACAGGCTATGGCTACACCTTC. Drawing the rest from reference TRBV5-1 and TRBJ1-2, the complete variable domain is KAGVTQTPRYLIKTRGQQVTLSCSPISGHRSVSWYQQTPGQGLQFLFEYFSETQRNKGNFPGRFSGRQFSNSRSEMNVSTLELGDSALYLCASSPDGTGYGYTFGSGTRLTVV.

The gene calls are TRBV5-1 and TRBJ1-1; 7 bases match TRBD1. CDR1 SGHRS and CDR2 YFSETQ come from the germline V gene. CDR3 size: 14 residues. V lost 4 bases, J lost 1 base, and 4 bases stayed unmatched. The CDR3 is CASSGGQQNTEAFF. The CDR3 region has the DNA TGCGCCAGCAGCGGGGGACAGCAGAACACTGAAGCTTTCTTT.

J is TRBJ2-7 and V is TRBV29-1; 7 positions match TRBD2. With 3 bases clipped from V and 1 base from J, the junction kept 3 bases outside the gene matches. The CDR3 is made up of 13 amino acids. Germline V lookup: CDR1 SQVTM, CDR2 ANQGSEA. CDR3 loop: CSVESGTSYEQYF. In DNA, the CDR3 is TGCAGCGTTGAGAGCGGGACTTCCTACGAGCAGTACTTC.

The chain joins TRBV4-3 to TRBJ2-5, with TRBD2 matching over 13 bases. The length of the CDR3 is 19 residues. Per the germline V gene, CDR1 is LGHNA and CDR2 is YSLEER. The J segment lost 2 bases and the V segment lost 1 base, leaving 10 bases of the junction unmatched. CDR3 region: CASSQGRTSGSLVQETQYF. CDR3 in DNA: TGCGCCAGCAGCCAAGGGAGGACTAGCGGGAGCTTAGTTCAAGAGACCCAGTACTTC.

The chain uses TRBV20-1 and TRBJ2-7; D unresolved. Per germline, CDR1 DFQATT and CDR2 SNEGSKA (reference sequence). The CDR3 runs to 15 residues. Trimming left V 0 bases short and J 3 bases short, with 15 bases between. The CDR3 spells CSARDQVAANYEQYF. CDR3 DNA: TGCAGTGCTAGAGATCAGGTAGCAGCAAACTACGAGCAGTACTTC.

This clonotype occurred once. The rearrangement joins TRBV7-9 to TRBJ2-1; D not certain. V was clipped by 7 bases and J by 8 bases, with 18 bases between them. The CDR3 loop spans 14 amino acids. The germline gives CDR1 SEHNR, CDR2 FQNEAQ (reference sequence). DNA of the CDR3: TGTGCCAGCAACCCTCCCCGGCCTAACGATGAGCAGTTCTTC. Its protein product is CASNPPRPNDEQFF.

The chain joins TRBV6-5 to TRBJ2-7; 7 bases agree with TRBD1. V dropped 5 bases and J dropped 2; count of bases not matched to a gene: 6. CDR1 and CDR2 from the germline V gene are MNHEY and SVGAGI. This CDR3 comprises 14 residues. CDR3 bases: TGTGCCAGCAGTGGACCCGGGACAGCCTACGAGCAGTACTTC. This gives the protein CASSGPGTAYEQYF.

This clonotype was seen only once. V and J are TRBV20-1 and TRBJ2-1; possible D gene TRBD1, 5 bases. CDR3 length: 14 residues. The V end lost 1 base, the J end lost 5 bases, and 12 bases lay between the germline ends. Germline-derived CDR1 and CDR2 are DFQATT and SNEGSKA (reference sequence). CDR3 sequence: CSARVPGRDNEQFF. The CDR3 DNA follows: TGCAGTGCTAGAGTCCCCGGCAGGGACAATGAGCAGTTCTTC.

This sequence joins TRBV20-1 and TRBJ2-3, with 10 bases matching TRBD2. With 4 bases clipped from V and 5 bases from J, the junction kept 3 bases outside the gene matches. CDR1 is DFQATT, CDR2 SNEGSKA, per germline (reference sequence). There are 13 residues in the CDR3. CDR3 loop: CSANSGGRDTQYF. The CDR3 DNA sequence: TGCAGTGCTAATAGCGGGGGGCGAGATACGCAGTATTTT.

CDR3 bases: TGTGCCGTCAAACGGGGACTAGCACCGAATGAGCAGTTCTTC. Translation: CAVKRGLAPNEQFF. The chain uses TRBV12-3 or TRBV12-4 and TRBJ2-1; 9 positions match TRBD2. The CDR3 is 14 amino acids. With V trimmed by 11 bases and J by 7 bases, 12 bases remained unmatched.

The chain employs TRBV29-1 and TRBJ2-5; 7 nucleotides agree with TRBD2. CDR1 and CDR2 (germline): SQVTM, ANQGSEA. The CDR3 has 13 residues. V lost 3 bases, J lost 9 bases, and 10 bases stayed unmatched. The CDR3 region has the DNA TGCAGCGTTGACCTAGCGGTCATGGAGGCCCAGTACTTC. Translation gives CSVDLAVMEAQYF.

The chain combines TRBV3-1 with TRBJ2-1; weak D call: TRBD1 (6 bases). Germline CDR1 LGHDT, CDR2 YNNKEL (reference sequence). The CDR3 runs to 15 residues. Trimming removed 4 bases from V and 1 base from J, with 11 bases in between. This chain's CDR3 is CASSPRGRSYNEQFF. CDR3 DNA sequence: TGTGCCAGCAGCCCCAGGGGAAGATCCTACAATGAGCAGTTCTTC.

This clonotype turned up a few times. The rearrangement joins TRBV3-1 to TRBJ1-2; TRBD1 aligns across 7 bases. This CDR3 region has 13 residues. V lost 4 bases and J lost 5; bases outside the gene matches: 4. The germline V gene has CDR1 LGHDT and CDR2 YNNKEL (reference sequence). The CDR3, as DNA: TGTGCCAGCAGCCCCACAGGGGAGTATGGCTACACCTTC. Its protein is CASSPTGEYGYTF.

The chain links TRBV5-1 to TRBJ2-1, with 8 bases matching TRBD2. The CDR3 has 15 residues. Looked up from germline, CDR1 is SGHRS and CDR2 is YFSETQ. Losses at the gene ends were 0 bases for V and 2 bases for J; bases not matched to a gene: 1. For the CDR3, the DNA is TGCGCCAGCAGCTTGGCAGCGGGAGCCTACAATGAGCAGTTCTTC. It translates to CASSLAAGAYNEQFF.

This clonotype appeared a single time. The chain has TRBV29-1 and TRBJ2-3; 7 nucleotides align to TRBD2. The CDR3 has 16 amino acids. V lost 4 bases, J lost 0 bases, and 10 bases stayed unmatched. The germline V gene encodes CDR1 SQVTM and CDR2 ANQGSEA. The CDR3 region has the DNA TGCAGCGTTGCGGATAGCGGGTCCCCTAGCACAGATACGCAGTATTTT. This translates into CSVADSGSPSTDTQYF.

This rearrangement joins TRBV29-1 to TRBJ2-7, with unresolved D. Germline V gene lookup returns CDR1 SQVTM and CDR2 ANQGSEA. The CDR3 spans 12 residues. The V end lost 6 bases, the J end lost 3 bases, and 12 bases lay between the germline ends. In DNA, the CDR3 is TGCAGCGTCCATGGCGTTTACTACGAGCAGTACTTC. Translating it yields CSVHGVYYEQYF.

The J gene is TRBJ2-7, the V gene TRBV29-1, with 7 bases aligning to TRBD1. Germline CDR1 and CDR2: SQVTM and ANQGSEA. Losses at the gene ends were 0 bases for V and 10 bases for J; bases not matched to a gene: 15. The CDR3 covers 15 residues. The CDR3 nucleotides read TGCAGCGTTGAAGATCTCGGACAGGAAGTTGCCTGTCAGTACTTC. This codes for CSVEDLGQEVACQYF.

This chain links TRBV27 with TRBJ2-7, with D perhaps assigned TRBD1 or TRBD2 (7 bases each). Per germline, CDR1 MNHEY and CDR2 SMNVEV (reference sequence). Trimming cost V 3 bases and J 7 bases, with 16 bases left between them. The CDR3 length is 14 residues. The DNA for the CDR3 is TGTGCCAGCAGTTTGTGGCAGGGGGGGGGTGAGCAGTACTTC. It encodes CASSLWQGGGEQYF.

The chain recombines TRBV20-1 with TRBJ2-1; 7 nucleotides align to TRBD2. The V segment lost 5 bases and the J segment 0 bases; nucleotides outside the gene matches: 10. The CDR3 extends over 16 amino acids. Germline-derived CDR1 and CDR2 are DFQATT and SNEGSKA (reference sequence). DNA of the CDR3: TGCAGTGCTGTCACGGGGGGTGATGGCTCCTACAATGAGCAGTTCTTC. As protein: CSAVTGGDGSYNEQFF.

V and J are TRBV20-1 and TRBJ2-3, with TRBD2 matching over 14 bases. Germline V CDR1 and CDR2: DFQATT, SNEGSKA (reference sequence). After removal of 6 bases from V and 0 bases from J, the junction contained 11 bases not matched to a gene. CDR3 length equals 18 residues. This CDR3 reads CSAPGLAGVTTSTDTQYF. CDR3 in DNA: TGCAGTGCACCGGGACTAGCGGGAGTTACAACTAGCACAGATACGCAGTATTTT.

The genes are TRBV24-1 and TRBJ2-2; D ambiguous. CDR3 size: 12 residues. Trimming left V 7 bases short and J 4 bases short, with 6 bases between. From germline, CDR1 is KGHDR and CDR2 SFDVKD. The CDR3 coding sequence is TGTGCCACCAGGAGCGTCACCGGGGAGCTGTTTTTT. This gives the protein CATRSVTGELFF.

V gene TRBV20-1 combines with J gene TRBJ2-1; weak D call: TRBD2 (6 bases). V shed 6 bases and J shed 10 bases, with 19 bases lying between them. The CDR3 runs to 13 residues. Germline CDR1 DFQATT, CDR2 SNEGSKA (reference sequence). This CDR3 is CSAPISGSWEQFF. CDR3 bases: TGCAGTGCCCCCATATCCGGGAGCTGGGAGCAGTTCTTC.

The chain has TRBV20-1 and TRBJ2-1; D ambiguous. Germline V gene lookup returns CDR1 DFQATT and CDR2 SNEGSKA (reference sequence). Trimming took off 6 bases at V and 2 bases at J, with 11 bases between the two ends. This CDR3 is 13 amino acids long. CDR3 protein: CSAGDGPYNEQFF. In DNA, the CDR3 is TGCAGTGCAGGAGACGGTCCCTACAATGAGCAGTTCTTC.

The V gene is TRBV24-1, the J gene TRBJ2-1; TRBD2 agrees at 13 bases. The J segment lost 3 bases and the V segment lost 3 bases, leaving 10 bases of the junction unmatched. This CDR3 spans 19 amino acids. Germline assignment: CDR1 KGHDR and CDR2 SFDVKD. CDR3 sequence: CATSDPVPGLAGIYNEQFF. The CDR3, as DNA: TGTGCCACCAGTGATCCTGTACCGGGACTAGCGGGGATCTACAATGAGCAGTTCTTC.

The chain carries TRBV20-1 and TRBJ2-5; D may correspond to TRBD1 or TRBD2 (5 bases each). Trimming cost V 6 bases and J 1 base, with 18 bases left between them. The CDR3 contains 15 residues. Germline assignment: CDR1 DFQATT and CDR2 SNEGSKA (reference sequence). CDR3 DNA: TGCAGTGCAGAACTACCGGGACGTGCCCAAGAGACCCAGTACTTC. Translated: CSAELPGRAQETQYF.

V and J are TRBV14 and TRBJ2-7; D not certain. The CDR3 consists of 13 residues. Per germline, CDR1 SGHDN and CDR2 FVKESK. Trimming pared 1 base from V and 5 bases from J, leaving 9 bases between. CDR3 sequence: CASSQVRADEQYF. The CDR3 DNA reads TGTGCCAGCAGCCAAGTCAGAGCTGACGAGCAGTACTTC.